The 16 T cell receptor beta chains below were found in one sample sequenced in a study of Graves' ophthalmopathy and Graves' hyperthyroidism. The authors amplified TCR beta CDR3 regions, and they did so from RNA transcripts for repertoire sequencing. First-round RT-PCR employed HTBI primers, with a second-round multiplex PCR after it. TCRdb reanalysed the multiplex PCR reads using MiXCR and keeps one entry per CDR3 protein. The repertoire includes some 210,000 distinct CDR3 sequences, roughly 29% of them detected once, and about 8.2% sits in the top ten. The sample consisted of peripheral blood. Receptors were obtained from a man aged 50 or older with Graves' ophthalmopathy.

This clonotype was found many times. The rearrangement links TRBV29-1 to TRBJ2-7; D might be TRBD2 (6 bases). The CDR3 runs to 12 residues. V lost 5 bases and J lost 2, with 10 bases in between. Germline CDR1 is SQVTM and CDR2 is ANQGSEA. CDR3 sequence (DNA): TGCAGCGTTAAGGGAGGAACCTACGAGCAGTACTTC. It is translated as CSVKGGTYEQYF.

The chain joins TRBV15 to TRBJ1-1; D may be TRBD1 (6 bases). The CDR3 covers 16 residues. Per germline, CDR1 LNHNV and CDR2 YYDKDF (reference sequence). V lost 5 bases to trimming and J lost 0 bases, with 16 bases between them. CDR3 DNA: TGTGCCACCAGCTTGGGGTCGGGGGCGATGAACACTGAAGCTTTCTTT. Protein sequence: CATSLGSGAMNTEAFF. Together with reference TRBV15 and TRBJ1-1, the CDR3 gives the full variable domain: DAMVIQNPRYQVTQFGKPVTLSCSQTLNHNVMYWYQQKSSQAPKLLFHYYDKDFNNEADTPDNFQSRRPNTSFCFLDIRSPGLGDTAMYLCATSLGSGAMNTEAFFGQGTRLTVV.

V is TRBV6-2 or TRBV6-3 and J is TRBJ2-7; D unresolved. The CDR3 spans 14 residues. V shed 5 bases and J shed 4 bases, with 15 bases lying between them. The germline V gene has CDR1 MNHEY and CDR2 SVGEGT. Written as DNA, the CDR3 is TGTGCCAGCAGTCCCCTGAGGATCCAGTACGAGCAGTACTTC. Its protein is CASSPLRIQYEQYF.

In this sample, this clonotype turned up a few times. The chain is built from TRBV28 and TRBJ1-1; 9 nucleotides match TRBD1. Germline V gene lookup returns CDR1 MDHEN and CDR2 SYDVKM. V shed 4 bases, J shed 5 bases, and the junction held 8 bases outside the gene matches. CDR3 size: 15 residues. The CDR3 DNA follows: TGTGCCAGCAGTTGGCCGGGACAGGGAAGAACTGAAGCTTTCTTT. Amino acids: CASSWPGQGRTEAFF.

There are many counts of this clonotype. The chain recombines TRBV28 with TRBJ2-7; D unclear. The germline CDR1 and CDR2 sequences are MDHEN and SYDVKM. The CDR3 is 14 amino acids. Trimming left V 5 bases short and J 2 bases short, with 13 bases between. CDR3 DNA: TGTGCCAGCAGTCCACCAATCCTCCCCTACGAGCAGTACTTC. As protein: CASSPPILPYEQYF.

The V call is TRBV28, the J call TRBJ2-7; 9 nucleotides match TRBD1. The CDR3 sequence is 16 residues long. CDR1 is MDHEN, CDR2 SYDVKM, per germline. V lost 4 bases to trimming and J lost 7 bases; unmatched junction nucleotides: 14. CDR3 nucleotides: TGTGCCAGCAGTTCAACCCCCCACAGGGGGCAGAGGGAGCAGTACTTC. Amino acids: CASSSTPHRGQREQYF.

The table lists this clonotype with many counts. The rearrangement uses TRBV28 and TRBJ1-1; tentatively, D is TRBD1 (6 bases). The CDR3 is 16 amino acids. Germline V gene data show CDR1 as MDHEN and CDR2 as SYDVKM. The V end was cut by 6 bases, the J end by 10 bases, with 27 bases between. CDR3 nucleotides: TGTGCCAGCAGGGCACAATTCTCCGGGACAATAGTGTCAGCTTTCTTT. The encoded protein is CASRAQFSGTIVSAFF.

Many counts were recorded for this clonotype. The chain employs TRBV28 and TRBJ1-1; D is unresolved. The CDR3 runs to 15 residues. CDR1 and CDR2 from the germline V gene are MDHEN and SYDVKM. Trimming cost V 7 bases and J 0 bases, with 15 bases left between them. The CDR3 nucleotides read TGTGCCAGCACTTCTCCAGGCAGGCTGAACACTGAAGCTTTCTTT. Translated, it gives CASTSPGRLNTEAFF.

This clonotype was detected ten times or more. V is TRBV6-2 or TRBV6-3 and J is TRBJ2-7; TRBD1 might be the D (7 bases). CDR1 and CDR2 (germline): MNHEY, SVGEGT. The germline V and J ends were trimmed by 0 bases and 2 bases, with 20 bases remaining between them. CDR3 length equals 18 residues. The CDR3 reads CASSYSKTRDSNPYEQYF. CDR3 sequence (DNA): TGTGCCAGCAGTTACTCGAAAACGCGGGACAGCAACCCCTACGAGCAGTACTTC.

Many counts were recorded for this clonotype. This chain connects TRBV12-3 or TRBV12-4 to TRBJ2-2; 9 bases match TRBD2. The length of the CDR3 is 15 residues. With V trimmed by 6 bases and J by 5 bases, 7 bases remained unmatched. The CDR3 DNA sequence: TGTGCCAGCAGCCCCAGCGGGAGGATTACCGGGGAGCTGTTTTTT. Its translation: CASSPSGRITGELFF.

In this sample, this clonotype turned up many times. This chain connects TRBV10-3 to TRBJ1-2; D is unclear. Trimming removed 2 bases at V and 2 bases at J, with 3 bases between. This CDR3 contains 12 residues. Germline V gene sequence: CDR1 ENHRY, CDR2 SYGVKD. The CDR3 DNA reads TGTGCCATCAGTGAGCAGAACTATGGCTACACCTTC. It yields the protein CAISEQNYGYTF.

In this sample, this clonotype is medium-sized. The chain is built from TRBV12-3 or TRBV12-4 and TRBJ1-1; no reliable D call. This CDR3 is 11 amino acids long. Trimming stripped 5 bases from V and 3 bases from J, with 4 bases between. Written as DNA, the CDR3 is TGTGCCAGCAGTCCCTACACTGAAGCTTTCTTT. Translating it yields CASSPYTEAFF.

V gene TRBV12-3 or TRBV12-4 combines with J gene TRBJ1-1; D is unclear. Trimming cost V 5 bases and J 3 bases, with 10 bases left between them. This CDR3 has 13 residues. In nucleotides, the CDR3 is TGTGCCAGCAGTGCCCTCCAGGACACTGAAGCTTTCTTT. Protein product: CASSALQDTEAFF.

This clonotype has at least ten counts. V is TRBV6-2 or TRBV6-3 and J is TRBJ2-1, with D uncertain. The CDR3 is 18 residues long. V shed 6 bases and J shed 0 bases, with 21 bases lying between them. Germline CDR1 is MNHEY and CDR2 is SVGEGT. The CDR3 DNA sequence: TGTGCCAGCAGGTCTCAACGGGTTACCATGAGCTCCTACAATGAGCAGTTCTTC. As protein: CASRSQRVTMSSYNEQFF.

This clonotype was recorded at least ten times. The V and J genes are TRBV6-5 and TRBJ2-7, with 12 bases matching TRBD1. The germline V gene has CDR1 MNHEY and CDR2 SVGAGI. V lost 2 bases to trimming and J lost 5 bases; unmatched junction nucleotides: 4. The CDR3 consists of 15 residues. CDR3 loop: CASSYAGTGGNEQYF. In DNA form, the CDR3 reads TGTGCCAGCAGTTACGCGGGGACAGGGGGCAACGAGCAGTACTTC.

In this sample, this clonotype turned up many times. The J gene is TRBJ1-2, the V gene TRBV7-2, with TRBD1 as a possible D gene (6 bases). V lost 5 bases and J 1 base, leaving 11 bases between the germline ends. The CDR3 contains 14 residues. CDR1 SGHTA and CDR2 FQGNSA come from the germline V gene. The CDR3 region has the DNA TGTGCCAGCAGCCCCGGGACACTTAACTATGGCTACACCTTC. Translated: CASSPGTLNYGYTF.